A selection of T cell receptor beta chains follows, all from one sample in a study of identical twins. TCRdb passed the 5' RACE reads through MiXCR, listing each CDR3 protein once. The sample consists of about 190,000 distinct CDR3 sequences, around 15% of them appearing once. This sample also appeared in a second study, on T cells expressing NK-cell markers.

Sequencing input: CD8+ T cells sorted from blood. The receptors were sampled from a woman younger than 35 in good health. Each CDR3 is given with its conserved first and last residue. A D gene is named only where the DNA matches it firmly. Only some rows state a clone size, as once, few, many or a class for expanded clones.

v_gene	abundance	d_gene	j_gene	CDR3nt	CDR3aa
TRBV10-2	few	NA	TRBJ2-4	TGCGCCAGCAGCGACGGTCAAAACATTCAGTACTTC	CASSDGQNIQYF
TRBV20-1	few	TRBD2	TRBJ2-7	TGCAGTGGGTCGACTAGCGGGACATACGAGCAGTACTTC	CSGSTSGTYEQYF
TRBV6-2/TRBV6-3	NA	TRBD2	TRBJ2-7	TGTGCCAGCAGCCTACCTAGCGGAACTTTAAACTACGAGCAGTACTTC	CASSLPSGTLNYEQYF
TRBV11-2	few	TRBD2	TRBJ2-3	TGTGCCAGCAGCTCGCCTAGCGGGAATTTGTATTTT	CASSSPSGNLYF
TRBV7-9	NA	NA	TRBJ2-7	TGTGCCAGCAGCTCCCTAGGGGATCTCTACGAGCAGTACTTC	CASSSLGDLYEQYF
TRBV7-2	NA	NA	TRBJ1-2	TGTGCCAGCAGCTTAGTAGGGGTCCTTGGAGACTATGGCTACACCTTC	CASSLVGVLGDYGYTF
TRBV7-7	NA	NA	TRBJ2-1	TGTGCCAGCAGCAGAGAGACGGGAGTCCCCTACAATGAGCAGTTCTTC	CASSRETGVPYNEQFF
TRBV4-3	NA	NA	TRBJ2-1	TGCGCCAGCAGCCAGGGCGGGTTGGGGATCAATGAGCAGTTCTTC	CASSQGGLGINEQFF
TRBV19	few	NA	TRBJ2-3	TGTGCCAGTAGTATAACCACAGATACGCAGTATTTT	CASSITTDTQYF
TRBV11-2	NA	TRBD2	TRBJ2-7	TGTGCCAGCAGCTTGGGACTAGGATTAGACGAGCAGTACTTC	CASSLGLGLDEQYF
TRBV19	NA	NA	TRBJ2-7	TGTGCCAGTAGTTCCGCTACCCGGACCACCTCTTTGCCTTACGAGCAGTACTTC	CASSSATRTTSLPYEQYF
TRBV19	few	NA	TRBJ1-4	TGTGCCAGTAGTATAACAAGGAATGGGGCCGAAAAACTGTTTTTT	CASSITRNGAEKLFF
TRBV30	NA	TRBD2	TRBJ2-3	TGTGCCTGGAGTTTGACTAGCGGGGGAACAGATACGCAGTATTTT	CAWSLTSGGTDTQYF
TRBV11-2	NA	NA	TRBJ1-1	TGTGCCAGCAGCTTAGGGGGCAAGAACACTGAAGCTTTCTTT	CASSLGGKNTEAFF
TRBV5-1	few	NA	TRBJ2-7	TGCGCCAGCAGTATTTTACCCCCCTACGAGCAGTACTTC	CASSILPPYEQYF
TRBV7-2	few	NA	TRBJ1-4	TGTGCCACCTCCTTTGGCGAAAAACTGTTTTTT	CATSFGEKLFF
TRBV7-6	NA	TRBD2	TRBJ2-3	TGTGCCAGCAGCTCATATAGCGGGAGAATTACAGATACGCAGTATTTT	CASSSYSGRITDTQYF
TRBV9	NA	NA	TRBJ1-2	TGTGCCAGCAGCGTCCTTAGACACACCTTC	CASSVLRHTF
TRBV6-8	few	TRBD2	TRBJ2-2	TGTGCCAGCAGATTGACTAGCGGGAGCCTTGGGGAGCTGTTTTTT	CASRLTSGSLGELFF
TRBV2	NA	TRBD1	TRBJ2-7	TGTGCCAGCAGTGAAGGGACAGGGTACGAGCAGTACTTC	CASSEGTGYEQYF
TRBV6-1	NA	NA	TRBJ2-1	TGTGCCAGCAGTGAATTTTACGATTACAATGAGCAGTTCTTC	CASSEFYDYNEQFF
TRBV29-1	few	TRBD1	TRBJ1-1	TGCAGCGTTGAAGATACAGGGGCGTTCACTGAAGCTTTCTTT	CSVEDTGAFTEAFF
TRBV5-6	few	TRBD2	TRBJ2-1	TGTGCCAGCAGCTTGGAGGTCGGGGGGAGCTACAATGAGCAGTTCTTC	CASSLEVGGSYNEQFF
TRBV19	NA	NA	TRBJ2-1	TGTGCCAGTGTACAGGGATTCTCCTACAATGAGCAGTTCTTC	CASVQGFSYNEQFF
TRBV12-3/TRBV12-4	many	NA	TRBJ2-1	TGTGCCAGCACCCATTCTGGCCACTACAATGAGCAGTTCTTC	CASTHSGHYNEQFF
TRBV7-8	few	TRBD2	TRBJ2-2	TGTGCCAGCAGCTTAAGGGAAGCGGGAGTTGGGGACACCGGGGAGCTGTTTTTT	CASSLREAGVGDTGELFF
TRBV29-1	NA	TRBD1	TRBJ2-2	TGCAGCGTTGTTGGTACAGGGGCTGCCGGGGAGCTGTTTTTT	CSVVGTGAAGELFF
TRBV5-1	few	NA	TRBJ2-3	TGCGCCAGCAGCCCCTGGGCAGATACGCAGTATTTT	CASSPWADTQYF
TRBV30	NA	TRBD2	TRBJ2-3	TGTGCCTGGAGCGGACTAGCGGGAGGCACAGATACGCAGTATTTT	CAWSGLAGGTDTQYF
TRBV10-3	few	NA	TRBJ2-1	TGTGCCATCAGCCGTGACAGGTACTTCTCCTACAATGAGCAGTTCTTC	CAISRDRYFSYNEQFF
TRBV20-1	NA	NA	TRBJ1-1	TGCAGTGCTACCCGGCCCAGGGACGACACTGAAGCTTTCTTT	CSATRPRDDTEAFF
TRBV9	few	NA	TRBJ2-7	TGTGCCAGCAGCGGAGGGAATTCCCAGGGGAGGGCCTACGAGCAGTACTTC	CASSGGNSQGRAYEQYF
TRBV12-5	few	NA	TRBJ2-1	TGTGCTAGTGGTTTGGTCCTAATGACAGGTGGTAGCGATGAGCAGTTCTTC	CASGLVLMTGGSDEQFF
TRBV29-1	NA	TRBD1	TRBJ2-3	TGCAGCGTTGATACAGGGGTGTATAGAGATACGCAGTATTTT	CSVDTGVYRDTQYF
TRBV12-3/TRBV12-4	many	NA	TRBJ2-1	TGTGCTACCAAGGGGGACCAGACTTACAATGAGCAGTTCTTC	CATKGDQTYNEQFF
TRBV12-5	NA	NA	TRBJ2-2	TGTGCTAGTGGTCTCAACCCCACCGGGGAGCTGTTTTTT	CASGLNPTGELFF
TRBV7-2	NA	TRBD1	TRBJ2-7	TGTGCCAGCAGCTCTCTCCGGGACAGGCCCTTCTACGAGCAGTACTTC	CASSSLRDRPFYEQYF
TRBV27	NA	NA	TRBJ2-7	TGTGCCAGCAGTCCCGCGGTGGTTTCCCACGAGCAGTACTTC	CASSPAVVSHEQYF
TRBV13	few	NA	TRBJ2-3	TGTGCCAGCAGCTTACAGGATCGGACAGATACGCAGTATTTT	CASSLQDRTDTQYF
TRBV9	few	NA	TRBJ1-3	TGTGCCAGCAGCGAGCGGGGGAAACACTCTGGAAACACCATATATTTT	CASSERGKHSGNTIYF
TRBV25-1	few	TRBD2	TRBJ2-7	TGTGCCAGCAGTAGTCTAGCGGGAGGCGAGCAGTACTTC	CASSSLAGGEQYF
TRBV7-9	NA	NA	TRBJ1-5	TGTGCCAGCAGCCCCGGTGGGGGCGGGGGCAATCAGCCCCATCATTTT	CASSPGGGGGNQPHHF
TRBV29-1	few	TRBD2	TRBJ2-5	TGCAGCGTTGAAAAAGCGGGGGGGCAGACCCAGTACTTC	CSVEKAGGQTQYF
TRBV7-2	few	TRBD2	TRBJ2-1	TGTGCCAGCAGCTTAGGAGCCGGGACTAGCGGGTTCACTGAGCAGTTCTTC	CASSLGAGTSGFTEQFF
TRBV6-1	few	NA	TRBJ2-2	TGTGCCAGCAGCCGGGTAAACACCGGGGAGCTGTTTTTT	CASSRVNTGELFF
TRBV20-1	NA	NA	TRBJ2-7	TGCAGTGCTAGATACGGCTACGAGCAGTACTTC	CSARYGYEQYF